The rows below give T cell receptor beta chains drawn from one sample of a study of blood T cell repertoires in COVID-19. Repertoires were generated with immunoSEQ multiplex PCR, while TCRdb's copy carries only in-frame clones and drops some. In the table there are more than 400,000 clones, roughly 87% of which are singletons. The sample comprised PBMCs or T cells enriched from blood (not recorded which). The receptors originated from a man between 18 and 29 years old who had recovered from COVID-19. Each CDR3 is given with its conserved first and last residue. Each record gives: J gene, V gene, clone size, CDR3 length, D gene, CDR3 protein, CDR3 DNA. A D gene is named only where the DNA matches it firmly. Expanded clones are given a class, and other clones once, few, many or no size at all.

>TRBJ1-5|TRBV7-9|few|18|TRBD1
CASSLYTEDRAGDQPQHF
TGTGCCAGCAGCTTATACACCGAGGACAGGGCAGGCGATCAGCCCCAGCATTTT
>TRBJ1-2|TRBV5-5|-|15|-
CASSRIRVEDYGYTF
TGTGCCAGCAGCCGGATCAGGGTGGAAGACTATGGCTACACCTTC
>TRBJ1-5|TRBV28|-|15|TRBD1
CASKYRDRAYQPQHF
TGTGCCAGCAAATACAGGGACAGGGCGTATCAGCCCCAGCATTTT
>TRBJ2-7|TRBV18|-|14|TRBD2
CASSPSGRAYEQYF
TGTGCCAGCTCACCTAGCGGGAGGGCCTACGAGCAGTACTTC
>TRBJ1-6|TRBV4-1|-|15|-
CASSQDRAGRSPLHF
TGCGCCAGCAGCCAAGATCGGGCAGGGAGGTCACCCCTCCACTTT
>TRBJ2-2|TRBV7-8|once|19|TRBD2
CASSPLPRLAAKNTGELFF
TGTGCCAGCAGCCCCTTGCCCCGACTAGCGGCAAAGAACACCGGGGAGCTGTTTTTT
>TRBJ2-2|TRBV15|-|15|-
CATSKASQVRGELFF
TGTGCCACCAGCAAGGCTAGCCAAGTGCGCGGGGAGCTGTTTTTT
>TRBJ1-1|TRBV2|-|13|TRBD1
CASGEQGYTEAFF
TGTGCCAGCGGGGAACAGGGGTACACTGAAGCTTTCTTT
>TRBJ2-7|TRBV29-1|-|13|TRBD1
CSVEGTGGYEQYF
TGCAGCGTTGAAGGGACAGGGGGCTACGAGCAGTACTTC
>TRBJ1-6|TRBV11-2|-|18|TRBD1
CASSKIPRDRIYNSPLHF
TGTGCCAGCAGCAAAATACCTCGGGACAGAATATATAATTCACCCCTCCACTTT